The T cell receptor beta chain described here comes from a study of T cells after posttransplantation cyclophosphamide. CDR3 size: 14 residues. Germline V gene lookup returns CDR1 MNHEY and CDR2 SVGAGI. V was pared by 5 bases and J by 8 bases, with 9 bases of the junction left unmatched. Only in-frame clones appear in the TCRdb table, and some are missing; sequencing was by immunoSEQ multiplex PCR. The sample has roughly 32,000 clones, none seen only once. The sample holds many counts of this clone. Peripheral blood was collected from the related graft donor on the marrow donation day. This receptor was obtained from a woman aged 25 to 45 in good health and a related stem cell transplant donor. Sample: PBMCs. This chain links TRBV6-5 with TRBJ1-2, with TRBD1 identical over 9 bases. In DNA form, the CDR3 reads TGTGCCAGCAGTCCAGCGAGGGACAGGGACGGCTACACCTTC. Translated, it gives CASSPARDRDGYTF.